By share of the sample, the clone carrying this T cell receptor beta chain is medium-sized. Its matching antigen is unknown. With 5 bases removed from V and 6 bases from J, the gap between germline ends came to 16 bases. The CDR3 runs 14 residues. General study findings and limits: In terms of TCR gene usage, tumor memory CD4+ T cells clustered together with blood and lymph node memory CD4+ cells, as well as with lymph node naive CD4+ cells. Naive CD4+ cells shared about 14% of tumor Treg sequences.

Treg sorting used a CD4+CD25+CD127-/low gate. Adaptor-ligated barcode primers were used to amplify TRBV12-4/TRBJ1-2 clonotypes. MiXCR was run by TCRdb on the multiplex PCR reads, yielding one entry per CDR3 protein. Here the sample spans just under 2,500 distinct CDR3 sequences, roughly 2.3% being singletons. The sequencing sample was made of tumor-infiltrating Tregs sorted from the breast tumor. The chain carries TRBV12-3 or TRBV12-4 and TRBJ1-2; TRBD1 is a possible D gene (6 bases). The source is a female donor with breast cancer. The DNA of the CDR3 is TGTGCCAGCAGTCGGAGTGGGGCAGGGGATGGCTACACCTTC. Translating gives CASSRSGAGDGYTF.